A selection of T cell receptor beta chains follows, all from one sample in a study of OX40 agonist ivuxolimab in advanced cancers. Only in-frame clones appear in the TCRdb table, and some are missing; sequencing was by immunoSEQ multiplex PCR. The sample consists of around 50,000 clones, roughly 77% of them appearing once. Sequences were derived from CD4+ or CD8+ T cells sorted from blood, sampled in a trial of the OX40 agonist ivuxolimab. The origin of the receptors is an adult with an advanced solid tumor such as melanoma, head and neck, liver or kidney cancer. Both conserved end residues are part of each CDR3. The order of the fields is J gene, V gene, clone size, D gene, CDR3 protein, CDR3 DNA. The D gene is left open where the match is weak. The size entry is marked missing in some rows and otherwise reads once, few, many or a size class.

j_call: TRBJ2-2; v_call: TRBV5-6; clone_size: few; d_call: TRBD2; cdr3_aa: CASSYGLAGNTGELFF; cdr3_nt: TGTGCCAGCAGCTATGGACTAGCGGGGAACACCGGGGAGCTGTTTTTT
j_call: TRBJ1-4; v_call: TRBV6-6; clone_size: once; d_call: -; cdr3_aa: CASSPTTNEKLFF; cdr3_nt: TGTGCCAGCAGTCCCACAACTAATGAAAAACTGTTTTTT
j_call: TRBJ1-2; v_call: TRBV7-3; clone_size: -; d_call: -; cdr3_aa: CASSLTPQANYGYTF; cdr3_nt: TGTGCCAGCAGCTTAACCCCCCAGGCTAACTATGGCTACACCTTC
j_call: TRBJ2-7; v_call: TRBV19; clone_size: -; d_call: -; cdr3_aa: CASKEYVSYEQYF; cdr3_nt: TGTGCCAGTAAAGAGTATGTATCCTACGAGCAGTACTTC
j_call: TRBJ2-1; v_call: TRBV5-1; clone_size: -; d_call: TRBD1; cdr3_aa: CASSWGDRALQYNEQFF; cdr3_nt: TGCGCCAGCAGCTGGGGGGACAGGGCCCTCCAATACAATGAGCAGTTCTTC
j_call: TRBJ1-3; v_call: TRBV5-1; clone_size: -; d_call: TRBD1; cdr3_aa: CASSLLQGAGNTIYF; cdr3_nt: TGCGCCAGCAGCTTACTACAGGGGGCTGGAAACACCATATATTTT
j_call: TRBJ2-2; v_call: TRBV28; clone_size: -; d_call: TRBD2; cdr3_aa: CASSLGLAGNTGELFF; cdr3_nt: TGTGCCAGCAGTTTAGGACTAGCGGGGAACACCGGGGAGCTGTTTTTT
j_call: TRBJ2-2; v_call: TRBV10-2; clone_size: -; d_call: -; cdr3_aa: CASGGPSSNTGELFF; cdr3_nt: TGCGCCAGCGGAGGTCCCAGTTCGAACACCGGGGAGCTGTTTTTT
j_call: TRBJ1-4; v_call: TRBV19; clone_size: -; d_call: -; cdr3_aa: CASSGQLNEKLFF; cdr3_nt: TGTGCCAGTAGTGGACAGCTAAATGAAAAACTGTTTTTT
j_call: TRBJ2-5; v_call: TRBV18; clone_size: -; d_call: -; cdr3_aa: CASSPLRGAEGQTQYF; cdr3_nt: TGTGCCAGCTCACCACTCCGGGGTGCAGAAGGACAGACCCAGTACTTC
j_call: TRBJ1-1; v_call: TRBV18; clone_size: -; d_call: -; cdr3_aa: CASSLETGLNTEAFF; cdr3_nt: TGTGCCAGCTCACTTGAGACAGGTTTGAACACTGAAGCTTTCTTT
j_call: TRBJ1-5; v_call: TRBV5-1; clone_size: -; d_call: -; cdr3_aa: CASSFDGVSNQPQHF; cdr3_nt: TGCGCCAGCAGCTTCGATGGGGTAAGCAATCAGCCCCAGCATTTT
j_call: TRBJ1-1; v_call: TRBV6-4; clone_size: -; d_call: -; cdr3_aa: CASSEGRALNTEAFF; cdr3_nt: TGTGCCAGCAGTGAGGGAAGGGCCTTGAACACTGAAGCTTTCTTT
j_call: TRBJ2-5; v_call: TRBV5-4; clone_size: -; d_call: -; cdr3_aa: CAVSGVPETQYF; cdr3_nt: TGTGCCGTCTCAGGGGTTCCTGAGACCCAGTACTTC
j_call: TRBJ1-4; v_call: TRBV5-1; clone_size: -; d_call: -; cdr3_aa: CASSLGTGGGLSEKLFF; cdr3_nt: TGCGCCAGCAGCTTAGGAACAGGTGGAGGGCTAAGTGAAAAACTGTTTTTT
j_call: TRBJ2-7; v_call: TRBV5-1; clone_size: few; d_call: TRBD2; cdr3_aa: CASSSAGGLSYEQYF; cdr3_nt: TGCGCCAGCAGCAGCGCGGGGGGGCTTTCCTACGAGCAGTACTTC
j_call: TRBJ1-1; v_call: TRBV5-1; clone_size: once; d_call: -; cdr3_aa: CASSLGAGRGATEAFF; cdr3_nt: TGCGCCAGCAGCTTGGGGGCTGGCAGGGGTGCCACTGAAGCTTTCTTT
j_call: TRBJ2-3; v_call: TRBV7-9; clone_size: -; d_call: TRBD2; cdr3_aa: CASSSWTRATDTQYF; cdr3_nt: TGTGCCAGCAGCTCGTGGACTAGAGCCACAGATACGCAGTATTTT
j_call: TRBJ2-2; v_call: TRBV5-1; clone_size: -; d_call: TRBD1; cdr3_aa: CASSLQGAAGTGELFF; cdr3_nt: TGCGCCAGCAGCTTGCAGGGGGCGGCGGGCACCGGGGAGCTGTTTTTT
j_call: TRBJ1-2; v_call: TRBV15; clone_size: -; d_call: -; cdr3_aa: CATSRNGGTNYGYTF; cdr3_nt: TGTGCCACCAGCAGAAACGGGGGAACTAACTATGGCTACACCTTC
j_call: TRBJ2-3; v_call: TRBV4-1; clone_size: -; d_call: TRBD2; cdr3_aa: CASSPGGGEGTDTQYF; cdr3_nt: TGCGCCAGCAGCCCCGGGGGGGGTGAGGGAACAGATACGCAGTATTTT
j_call: TRBJ2-2; v_call: TRBV19; clone_size: -; d_call: TRBD1; cdr3_aa: CATKRRTGKDTGELFF; cdr3_nt: TGTGCCACCAAACGTAGGACAGGGAAGGACACCGGGGAGCTGTTTTTT
j_call: TRBJ2-5; v_call: TRBV4-1; clone_size: -; d_call: TRBD2; cdr3_aa: CASSSLTSGGARETQYF; cdr3_nt: TGCGCCAGCAGCTCCCTGACTAGCGGGGGGGCGCGAGAGACCCAGTACTTC
j_call: TRBJ2-5; v_call: TRBV7-2; clone_size: -; d_call: -; cdr3_aa: CASSPDSSPKETQYF; cdr3_nt: TGTGCCAGCAGCCCGGACTCGAGTCCCAAAGAGACCCAGTACTTC
j_call: TRBJ2-5; v_call: TRBV11-2; clone_size: -; d_call: -; cdr3_aa: CASSLEVGRGTQYF; cdr3_nt: TGTGCCAGCAGCTTAGAGGTGGGGCGGGGGACCCAGTACTTC
j_call: TRBJ1-5; v_call: TRBV15; clone_size: -; d_call: -; cdr3_aa: CATSRGNQPQHF; cdr3_nt: TGTGCCACCAGCAGAGGGAATCAGCCCCAGCATTTT
j_call: TRBJ1-5; v_call: TRBV19; clone_size: -; d_call: -; cdr3_aa: CASSLTQSRSGRNQPQHF; cdr3_nt: TGTGCCAGTAGTCTAACACAATCACGGTCTGGGAGAAATCAGCCCCAGCATTTT
j_call: TRBJ1-6; v_call: TRBV10-2; clone_size: -; d_call: -; cdr3_aa: CASSESPRNSPLHF; cdr3_nt: TGCGCCAGCAGTGAGTCTCCCCGAAATTCACCCCTCCACTTT
j_call: TRBJ1-1; v_call: TRBV5-1; clone_size: once; d_call: TRBD1; cdr3_aa: CASSRTGWNTEAFF; cdr3_nt: TGCGCCAGCAGCCGGACAGGGTGGAACACTGAAGCTTTCTTT
j_call: TRBJ2-7; v_call: TRBV9; clone_size: -; d_call: -; cdr3_aa: CASSVVGSGGEQYF; cdr3_nt: TGTGCCAGCAGCGTAGTGGGGTCCGGCGGGGAGCAGTACTTC
j_call: TRBJ1-5; v_call: TRBV7-9; clone_size: -; d_call: -; cdr3_aa: CASSPLNGGPNQPQHF; cdr3_nt: TGTGCCAGCAGCCCCCTTAACGGGGGTCCCAATCAGCCCCAGCATTTT
j_call: TRBJ2-7; v_call: TRBV19; clone_size: -; d_call: -; cdr3_aa: CASKGVDYEQYF; cdr3_nt: TGTGCCAGTAAGGGGGTAGACTACGAGCAGTACTTC
j_call: TRBJ2-5; v_call: TRBV5-1; clone_size: -; d_call: -; cdr3_aa: CASSLVVAEYQETQYF; cdr3_nt: TGCGCCAGCAGCTTGGTAGTAGCGGAGTACCAAGAGACCCAGTACTTC
j_call: TRBJ2-4; v_call: TRBV4-1; clone_size: -; d_call: TRBD2; cdr3_aa: CASSQEFAGVAKNIQYF; cdr3_nt: TGCGCCAGCAGCCAAGAATTCGCGGGGGTAGCCAAAAACATTCAGTACTTC
j_call: TRBJ1-1; v_call: TRBV5-4; clone_size: -; d_call: -; cdr3_aa: CASSLDRFRTEAFF; cdr3_nt: TGTGCCAGCAGCCTAGACAGGTTTAGGACTGAAGCTTTCTTT
j_call: TRBJ2-3; v_call: TRBV7-8; clone_size: -; d_call: -; cdr3_aa: CASSLEADTQYF; cdr3_nt: TGTGCCAGCAGCTTGGAAGCAGATACGCAGTATTTT
j_call: TRBJ2-5; v_call: TRBV6-5; clone_size: -; d_call: TRBD1; cdr3_aa: CASSRGTGVQETQYF; cdr3_nt: TGTGCCAGCAGCAGAGGGACAGGGGTCCAAGAGACCCAGTACTTC
j_call: TRBJ2-7; v_call: TRBV5-6; clone_size: -; d_call: TRBD1; cdr3_aa: CASSRDRDDEQYF; cdr3_nt: TGTGCCAGCAGCCGTGACAGGGACGACGAGCAGTACTTC
j_call: TRBJ2-3; v_call: TRBV6-6; clone_size: few; d_call: TRBD2; cdr3_aa: CASSYGGEGTQYF; cdr3_nt: TGTGCCAGCAGTTACGGGGGGGAAGGTACGCAGTATTTT
j_call: TRBJ1-5; v_call: TRBV11-1; clone_size: few; d_call: -; cdr3_aa: CASRAGPCQPQHF; cdr3_nt: TGTGCCAGCAGGGCCGGGCCCTGCCAGCCCCAGCATTTT
j_call: TRBJ2-2; v_call: TRBV7-6; clone_size: -; d_call: -; cdr3_aa: CASSFRQAANTGELFF; cdr3_nt: TGTGCCAGCAGCTTTAGGCAGGCCGCGAACACCGGGGAGCTGTTTTTT
j_call: TRBJ1-1; v_call: TRBV5-1; clone_size: -; d_call: -; cdr3_aa: CASSLDRANTEAFF; cdr3_nt: TGCGCCAGCAGCTTGGACAGGGCAAACACTGAAGCTTTCTTT
j_call: TRBJ1-5; v_call: TRBV28; clone_size: -; d_call: TRBD1; cdr3_aa: CASSSGGGRLNDQPQHF; cdr3_nt: TGTGCCAGCAGCTCAGGGGGGGGGCGGTTAAACGATCAGCCCCAGCATTTT
j_call: TRBJ2-7; v_call: TRBV5-1; clone_size: -; d_call: -; cdr3_aa: CASSLDGLYEQYF; cdr3_nt: TGCGCCAGCAGCTTGGATGGACTCTACGAGCAGTACTTC
j_call: TRBJ2-3; v_call: TRBV5-5; clone_size: -; d_call: -; cdr3_aa: CASSLDTLTDTQYF; cdr3_nt: TGTGCCAGCAGCTTGGACACCCTCACAGATACGCAGTATTTT